A selection of T cell receptor beta chains follows, all from one sample in a study of beta chain features in type 1 diabetes. TCRdb keeps only in-frame clones here, not all; method: immunoSEQ multiplex PCR. The sample lists 350,000 to 450,000 clones, about 14% seen once, with roughly 0.038% in the top ten. The specimen was naive CD4+ T cells from blood. The receptors here all came from a man aged 30-40 years in good health. Both conserved end residues are part of each CDR3. Fields, in order: D gene, clone size, J gene, V gene, CDR3 protein, CDR3 DNA. D genes are given only for firm matches. Expanded clones are given a class, and other clones once, few, many or no size at all.

>NA|NA|TRBJ2-7|TRBV23-1
CASSQSGRERSYEQYF
TGCGCCAGCAGTCAATCGGGCAGGGAACGGTCCTACGAGCAGTACTTC
>NA|NA|TRBJ2-1|TRBV5-1
CASSGRGYNEQFF
TGCGCCAGCAGCGGACGTGGGTACAATGAGCAGTTCTTC
>TRBD1|few|TRBJ2-7|TRBV4-1
CASSNQDRDGSYEQYF
TGCGCCAGCAGCAACCAGGACAGGGATGGCTCCTACGAGCAGTACTTC
>NA|NA|TRBJ1-6|TRBV2
CASSERVRGPSPLHF
TGTGCCAGCAGTGAACGGGTCAGGGGCCCTTCACCCCTCCACTTT
>NA|NA|TRBJ1-2|TRBV6-5
CASSNPSRGGYGYTF
TGTGCCAGCAGTAACCCCAGCAGGGGAGGCTATGGCTACACCTTC
>TRBD2|NA|TRBJ2-3|TRBV9
CASGRLAGDTDTQYF
TGTGCCAGCGGGCGGCTAGCGGGGGACACAGATACGCAGTATTTT
>NA|few|TRBJ2-1|TRBV29-1
CSVGLQAYNEQFF
TGCAGCGTTGGACTACAAGCCTACAATGAGCAGTTCTTC
>NA|NA|TRBJ2-3|TRBV5-1
CASSSTGTLHTDTQYF
TGCGCCAGCAGCTCCACCGGGACTTTACACACAGATACGCAGTATTTT
>NA|NA|TRBJ2-3|TRBV9
CASSVGIGNPSTDTQYF
TGTGCCAGCAGCGTAGGAATCGGCAATCCTAGCACAGATACGCAGTATTTT
>NA|few|TRBJ2-5|TRBV11-3
CASSYGEKETQYF
TGTGCCAGCAGCTACGGGGAGAAAGAGACCCAGTACTTC
>NA|few|TRBJ2-3|TRBV5-6
CASSLGWTATDTQYF
TGTGCCAGCAGCTTGGGCTGGACAGCCACAGATACGCAGTATTTT
>TRBD1|few|TRBJ1-6|TRBV7-2
CASSSRSGTGNSPLHF
TGTGCCAGCAGCTCGAGATCCGGGACAGGGAATTCACCCCTCCACTTT
>TRBD1|few|TRBJ2-1|TRBV7-2
CASSSGGSGHNEQFF
TGTGCCAGCAGTTCAGGGGGCTCAGGGCACAATGAGCAGTTCTTC
>NA|NA|TRBJ2-1|TRBV7-2
CASSLIWGADEQFF
TGTGCCAGCAGCTTAATCTGGGGGGCCGATGAGCAGTTCTTC
>NA|few|TRBJ2-6|TRBV7-9
CASSLTPSGANVLTF
TGTGCCAGCAGCTTAACCCCCTCTGGGGCCAACGTCCTGACTTTC
>NA|few|TRBJ2-7|TRBV15
CATSRDKQGGPYEQYF
TGTGCCACCAGCAGAGATAAACAGGGAGGCCCCTACGAGCAGTACTTC
>NA|NA|TRBJ2-4|TRBV7-9
CASSFVGGWRTKNIQYF
TGTGCCAGCAGCTTCGTGGGAGGATGGCGAACCAAAAACATTCAGTACTTC
>NA|NA|TRBJ1-2|TRBV6-1
CASHSRAGDGYTF
TGTGCCAGCCACTCTAGGGCAGGGGATGGCTACACCTTC
>NA|few|TRBJ2-2|TRBV7-8
CASSLVGGTRNTGELFF
TGTGCCAGCAGCTTAGTCGGCGGGACAAGGAACACCGGGGAGCTGTTTTTT
>NA|NA|TRBJ2-4|TRBV9
CASSVDGGAKNIQYF
TGTGCCAGCAGCGTAGATGGGGGAGCCAAAAACATTCAGTACTTC
>TRBD1|NA|TRBJ2-1|TRBV7-2
CASSSTGSQFF
TGTGCCAGCAGCTCGACAGGGTCCCAGTTCTTC
>NA|NA|TRBJ2-3|TRBV4-1
CASSQDGAGYSDTQYF
TGCGCCAGCAGCCAAGATGGGGCGGGGTACTCAGATACGCAGTATTTT
>NA|NA|TRBJ2-3|TRBV7-2
CASSLGAGPTDTQYF
TGTGCCAGCAGCTTAGGTGCGGGACCGACAGATACGCAGTATTTT
>NA|few|TRBJ2-5|TRBV20-1
CSAKETQYF
TGCAGTGCTAAGGAGACCCAGTACTTC
>TRBD1|NA|TRBJ2-4|TRBV25-1
CASSGWTGGVIIQYF
TGTGCCAGCAGTGGCTGGACAGGGGGTGTTATCATTCAGTACTTC
>TRBD1|NA|TRBJ2-5|TRBV14
CASSNRGLMETQYF
TGTGCCAGCAGTAACAGGGGGCTAATGGAGACCCAGTACTTC
>TRBD2|NA|TRBJ2-1|TRBV10-3
CAISHGTSFIEQFF
TGTGCCATCAGTCATGGGACTAGTTTCATTGAGCAGTTCTTC
>TRBD1|few|TRBJ2-1|TRBV6-5
CASTFGQGGFF
TGTGCCAGCACTTTCGGACAGGGCGGGTTCTTC
>NA|few|TRBJ1-5|TRBV7-2
CASSPVTSNQPQHF
TGTGCCAGCAGCCCAGTGACTAGCAATCAGCCCCAGCATTTT
>TRBD1|NA|TRBJ2-5|TRBV10-3
CAIKTGTGSTQYF
TGTGCCATCAAGACGGGGACAGGGTCAACCCAGTACTTC
>NA|few|TRBJ2-3|TRBV4-3
CASSQGRGADTQYF
TGCGCCAGCAGCCAAGGGCGTGGAGCAGATACGCAGTATTTT
>NA|NA|TRBJ2-1|TRBV15
CATSTQGNNEQFF
TGTGCCACCAGTACACAGGGAAACAATGAGCAGTTCTTC
>TRBD1|NA|TRBJ1-2|TRBV9
CASSVSSGGNYGYTF
TGTGCCAGCAGCGTCAGTTCAGGGGGTAACTATGGCTACACCTTC
>TRBD1|few|TRBJ2-7|TRBV5-1
CASSFQGANSYEQYF
TGCGCCAGCAGCTTCCAGGGGGCGAACTCCTACGAGCAGTACTTC
>NA|few|TRBJ1-5|TRBV12-5
CASGFDQPQHF
TGTGCTAGTGGTTTCGATCAGCCCCAGCATTTT
>TRBD1|NA|TRBJ2-7|TRBV18
CASSRGYEATGAYEQYF
TGTGCCAGCTCACGTGGATATGAGGCTACAGGGGCCTACGAGCAGTACTTC
>NA|NA|TRBJ2-7|TRBV15
CATSNQVGSYEQYF
TGTGCCACCAGCAACCAGGTGGGCTCCTACGAGCAGTACTTC
>TRBD2|NA|TRBJ2-1|TRBV10-3
CASRTNARERQFF
TGTGCCAGCAGAACGAACGCGCGGGAGAGGCAGTTCTTC
>NA|few|TRBJ2-3|TRBV18
CASSPTGGTDTQYF
TGTGCCAGCTCACCTACCGGCGGCACAGATACGCAGTATTTT
>TRBD1|few|TRBJ1-2|TRBV25-1
CASSPTGFHGYTF
TGTGCCAGCAGCCCGACAGGGTTCCATGGCTACACCTTC
>TRBD2|NA|TRBJ2-5|TRBV29-1
CSVELAGVRETQYF
TGCAGCGTTGAACTAGCGGGAGTCCGAGAGACCCAGTACTTC
>TRBD1|NA|TRBJ2-1|TRBV5-1
CASSLGQGAYNEQFF
TGCGCCAGCAGCTTGGGACAGGGGGCCTACAATGAGCAGTTCTTC
>NA|few|TRBJ2-1|TRBV5-1
CASSPLQGYGEQFF
TGCGCCAGCAGCCCCCTTCAGGGTTACGGTGAGCAGTTCTTC
>NA|NA|TRBJ2-7|TRBV27
CASRFTGSSYEQYF
TGTGCCAGCAGATTTACTGGCAGCTCCTACGAGCAGTACTTC
>TRBD2|many|TRBJ2-3|TRBV30
CAWSVGLAGGSTQYF
TGTGCCTGGAGTGTAGGGCTAGCGGGAGGATCCACGCAGTATTTT
>NA|NA|TRBJ1-6|TRBV27
CASSWTAVHNSPLHF
TGTGCCAGCAGTTGGACAGCCGTACATAATTCACCCCTCCACTTT
>NA|NA|TRBJ1-4|TRBV11-2
CASSPTNEKLFF
TGTGCCAGCAGTCCAACTAATGAAAAACTGTTTTTT
>NA|NA|TRBJ1-1|TRBV29-1
CSAEVFAEAFF
TGCAGCGCCGAGGTTTTCGCTGAAGCTTTCTTT
>NA|few|TRBJ2-2|TRBV4-3
CASSQEGGGELFF
TGCGCCAGCAGCCAAGAAGGGGGCGGGGAGCTGTTTTTT